This T cell receptor beta chain was observed in a study of regulatory T cells in long-lasting Graves disease. Study overall: For a period under 3 months, newly diagnosed Graves' patients had taken antithyroid drugs. Study-wide findings and caveats: Accuracy may have suffered from the small sample size. When disease was persistent, TRBV28, TRBJ1-2 and TRBJ2-5 were the favored segments.

TCR beta libraries were built with iRepertoire HTBI primers and Arm-PCR of CDR3 regions. TCRdb independently ran MiXCR on the multiplex PCR reads; one entry per CDR3 protein. Of around 400,000 distinct CDR3 sequences in the sample, 15% to 18% are singletons; the top ten hold about 20%. This clonotype was found a few times. Its antigen remains unidentified. Between the trimmed V and J ends, which lost 4 bases and 7 bases, there was a span of 20 bases. Germline values: CDR1 MNHEY, CDR2 SMNVEV (reference sequence). This CDR3 has 16 amino acids. Time point described: newly diagnosed GD, antithyroid drugs for less than 3 months. Construction of the TCR library relied on RNA isolated from PBMCs. The collection involved drawing 7.5 to 9.5 milliliters of peripheral blood into EDTA tubes.

V and J are TRBV27 and TRBJ2-1; the D gene is possibly TRBD1 (6 bases). Sequenced here: peripheral blood mononuclear cells (PBMCs), sampled at new diagnosis, from a patient treated with antithyroid drugs. This TCR derives from a female donor with Graves disease. This chain's CDR3 is CASSWDIGQGVNEQFF. CDR3 in DNA: TGTGCCAGCAGTTGGGACATCGGCCAGGGAGTGAATGAGCAGTTCTTC.